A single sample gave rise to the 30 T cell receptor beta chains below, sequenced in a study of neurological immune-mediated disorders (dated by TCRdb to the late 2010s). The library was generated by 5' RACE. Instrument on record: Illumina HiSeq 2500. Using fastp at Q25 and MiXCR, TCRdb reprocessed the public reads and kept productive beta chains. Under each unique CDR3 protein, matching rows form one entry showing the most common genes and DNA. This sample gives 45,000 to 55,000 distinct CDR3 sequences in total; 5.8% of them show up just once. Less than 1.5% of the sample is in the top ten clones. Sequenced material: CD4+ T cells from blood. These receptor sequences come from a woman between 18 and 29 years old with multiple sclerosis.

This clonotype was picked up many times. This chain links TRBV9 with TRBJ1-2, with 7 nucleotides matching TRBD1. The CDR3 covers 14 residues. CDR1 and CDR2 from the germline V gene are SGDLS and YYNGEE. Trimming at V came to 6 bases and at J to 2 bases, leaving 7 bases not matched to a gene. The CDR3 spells CASTLGGQNYGYTF. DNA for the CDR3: TGTGCCAGCACCTTGGGGGGACAGAACTATGGCTACACCTTC.

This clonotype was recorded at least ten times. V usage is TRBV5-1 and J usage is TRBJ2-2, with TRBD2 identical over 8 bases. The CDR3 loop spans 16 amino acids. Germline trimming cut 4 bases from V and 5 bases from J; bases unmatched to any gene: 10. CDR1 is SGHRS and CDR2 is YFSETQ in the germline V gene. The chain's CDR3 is CASSPRGGTRTGELFF. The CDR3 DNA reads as TGCGCCAGCAGCCCACGGGGTGGGACTAGGACCGGGGAGCTGTTTTTT.

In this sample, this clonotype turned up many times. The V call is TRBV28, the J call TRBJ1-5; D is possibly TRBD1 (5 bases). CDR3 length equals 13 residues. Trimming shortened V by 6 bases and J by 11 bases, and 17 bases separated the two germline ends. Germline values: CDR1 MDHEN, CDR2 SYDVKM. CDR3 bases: TGTGCCAGCAGCCGGGGACCCATCAGGGCCCAGCATTTT. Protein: CASSRGPIRAQHF.

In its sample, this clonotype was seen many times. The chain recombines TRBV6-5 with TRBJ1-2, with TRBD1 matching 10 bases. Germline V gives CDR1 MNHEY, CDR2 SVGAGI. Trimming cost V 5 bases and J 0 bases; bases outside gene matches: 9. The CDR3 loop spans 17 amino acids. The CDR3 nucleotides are TGTGCCAGCAGTCGGACGCTGACAGGGGGCCCTAACTATGGCTACACCTTC. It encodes CASSRTLTGGPNYGYTF.

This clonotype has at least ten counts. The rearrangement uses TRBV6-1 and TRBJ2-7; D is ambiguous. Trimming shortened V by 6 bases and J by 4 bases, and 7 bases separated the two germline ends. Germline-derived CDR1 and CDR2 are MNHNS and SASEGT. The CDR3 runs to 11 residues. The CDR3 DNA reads TGTGCCAGCAGGGATTGGTACGAGCAGTACGTC. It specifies CASRDWYEQYV.

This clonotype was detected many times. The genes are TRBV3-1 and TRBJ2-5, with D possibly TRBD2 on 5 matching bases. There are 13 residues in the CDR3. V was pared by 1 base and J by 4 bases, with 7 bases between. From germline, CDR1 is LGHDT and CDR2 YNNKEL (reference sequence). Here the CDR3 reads CASSQALVETQYF. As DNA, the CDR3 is TGTGCCAGCAGCCAAGCACTAGTAGAGACCCAGTACTTC.

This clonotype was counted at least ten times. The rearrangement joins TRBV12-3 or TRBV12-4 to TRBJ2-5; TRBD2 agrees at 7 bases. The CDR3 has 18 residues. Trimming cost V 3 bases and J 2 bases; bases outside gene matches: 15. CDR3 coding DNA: TGTGCCAGCAGTTTTAGGCCTAGCGGTCCATTGGGGCAAGAGACCCAGTACTTC. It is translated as CASSFRPSGPLGQETQYF.

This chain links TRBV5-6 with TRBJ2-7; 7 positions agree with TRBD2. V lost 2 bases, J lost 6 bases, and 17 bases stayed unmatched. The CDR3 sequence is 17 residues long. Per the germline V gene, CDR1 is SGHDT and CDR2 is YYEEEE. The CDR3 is CASSFRRLASVSGEQYF. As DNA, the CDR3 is TGTGCCAGCAGCTTCCGGAGACTAGCTTCTGTTTCTGGCGAGCAGTACTTC.

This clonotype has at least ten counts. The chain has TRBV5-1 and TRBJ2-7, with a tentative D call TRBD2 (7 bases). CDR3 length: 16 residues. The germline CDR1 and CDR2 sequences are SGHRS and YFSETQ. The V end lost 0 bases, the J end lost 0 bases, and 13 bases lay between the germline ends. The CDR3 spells CASSLAAGAYSYEQYF. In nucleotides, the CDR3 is TGCGCCAGCAGCTTGGCGGCGGGGGCCTACTCCTACGAGCAGTACTTC.

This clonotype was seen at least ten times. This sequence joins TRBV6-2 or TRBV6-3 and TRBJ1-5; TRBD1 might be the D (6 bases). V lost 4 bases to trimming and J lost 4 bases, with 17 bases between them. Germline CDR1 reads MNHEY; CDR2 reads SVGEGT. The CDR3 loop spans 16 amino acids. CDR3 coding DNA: TGTGCCAGCAGTTGGATCCGGGACACAGTAAATCAGCCCCAGCATTTT. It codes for CASSWIRDTVNQPQHF.

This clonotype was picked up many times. CDR3 region: CASSPLAGSGRNEQFF. CDR3 coding DNA: TGTGCCAGCAGTCCCTTAGCGGGATCGGGACGTAACGAGCAGTTCTTC. The chain uses TRBV5-8 and TRBJ2-1; 8 nucleotides line up with TRBD2. The CDR3 consists of 16 residues. The trim removed 5 bases at V and 10 bases at J, leaving 17 bases unmatched. Germline-derived CDR1 and CDR2 are SGHTS and YDEGEE.

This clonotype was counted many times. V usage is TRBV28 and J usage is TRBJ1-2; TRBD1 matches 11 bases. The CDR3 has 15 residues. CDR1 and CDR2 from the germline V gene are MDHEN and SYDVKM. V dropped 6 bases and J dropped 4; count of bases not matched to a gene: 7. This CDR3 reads CASRDPGQGVYGYTF. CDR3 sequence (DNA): TGTGCCAGCAGAGATCCGGGACAGGGGGTCTATGGCTACACCTTC.

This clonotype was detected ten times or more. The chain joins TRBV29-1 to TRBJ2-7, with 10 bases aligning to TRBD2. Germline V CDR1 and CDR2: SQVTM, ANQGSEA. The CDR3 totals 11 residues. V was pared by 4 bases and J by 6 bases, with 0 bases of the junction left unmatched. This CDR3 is CSVGTSGEQYV. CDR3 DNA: TGCAGCGTTGGGACTAGCGGCGAGCAGTACGTC.

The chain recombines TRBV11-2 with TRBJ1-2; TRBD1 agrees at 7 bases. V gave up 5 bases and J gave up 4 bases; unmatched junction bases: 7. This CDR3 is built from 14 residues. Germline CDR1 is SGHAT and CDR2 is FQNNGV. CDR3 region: CASSAGRTGYGYTF. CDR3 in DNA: TGTGCCAGCAGCGCCGGGAGGACAGGCTATGGCTACACCTTC. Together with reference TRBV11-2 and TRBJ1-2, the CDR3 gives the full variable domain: EAGVAQSPRYKIIEKRQSVAFWCNPISGHATLYWYQQILGQGPKLLIQFQNNGVVDDSQLPKDRFSAERLKGVDSTLKIQPAKLEDSAVYLCASSAGRTGYGYTFGSGTRLTVV.

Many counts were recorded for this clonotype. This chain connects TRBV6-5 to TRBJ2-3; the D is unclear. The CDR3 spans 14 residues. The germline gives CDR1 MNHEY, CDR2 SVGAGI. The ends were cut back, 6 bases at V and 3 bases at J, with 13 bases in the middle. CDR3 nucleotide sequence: TGTGCCAGCAGCGTACTGATAGGTACAGATACGCAGTATTTT. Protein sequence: CASSVLIGTDTQYF.

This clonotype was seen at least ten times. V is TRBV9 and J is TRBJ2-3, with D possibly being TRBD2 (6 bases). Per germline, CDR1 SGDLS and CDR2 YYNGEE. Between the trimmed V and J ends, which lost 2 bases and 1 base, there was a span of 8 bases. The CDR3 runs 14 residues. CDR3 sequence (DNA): TGTGCCAGCAGCGTCGTAGCGGGCACAGATACGCAGTATTTT. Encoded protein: CASSVVAGTDTQYF.

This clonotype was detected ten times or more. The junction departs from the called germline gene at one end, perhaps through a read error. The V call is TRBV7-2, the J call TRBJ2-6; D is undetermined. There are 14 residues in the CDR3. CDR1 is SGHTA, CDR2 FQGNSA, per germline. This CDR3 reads CVSSPDSGANVLTF. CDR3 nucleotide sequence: TGTGTCAGCAGCCCGGACTCTGGGGCCAACGTCCTGACTTTC.

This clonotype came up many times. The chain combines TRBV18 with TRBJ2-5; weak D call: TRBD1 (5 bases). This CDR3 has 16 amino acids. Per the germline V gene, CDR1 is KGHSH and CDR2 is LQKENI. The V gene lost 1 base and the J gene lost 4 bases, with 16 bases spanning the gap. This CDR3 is CASSPRAHGAGETQYF. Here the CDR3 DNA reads TGTGCCAGCTCACCACGGGCCCATGGGGCCGGAGAGACCCAGTACTTC.

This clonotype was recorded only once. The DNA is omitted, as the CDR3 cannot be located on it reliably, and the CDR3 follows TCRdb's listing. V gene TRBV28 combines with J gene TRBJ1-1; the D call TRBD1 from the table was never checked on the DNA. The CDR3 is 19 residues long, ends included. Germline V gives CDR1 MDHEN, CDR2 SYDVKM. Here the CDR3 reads CASSTYEQYFGPGSTEAFF.

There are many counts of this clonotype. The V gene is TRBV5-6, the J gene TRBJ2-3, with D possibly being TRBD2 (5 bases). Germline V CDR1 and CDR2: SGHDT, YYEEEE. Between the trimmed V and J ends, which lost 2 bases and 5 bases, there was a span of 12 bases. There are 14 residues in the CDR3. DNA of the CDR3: TGTGCCAGCAGCTTCGCGGACTTGGGAGATACGCAGTATTTT. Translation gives CASSFADLGDTQYF. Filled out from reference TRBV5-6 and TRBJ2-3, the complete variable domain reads DAGVTQSPTHLIKTRGQQVTLRCSPKSGHDTVSWYQQALGQGPQFIFQYYEEEERQRGNFPDRFSGHQFPNYSSELNVNALLLGDSALYLCASSFADLGDTQYFGPGTRLTVL.

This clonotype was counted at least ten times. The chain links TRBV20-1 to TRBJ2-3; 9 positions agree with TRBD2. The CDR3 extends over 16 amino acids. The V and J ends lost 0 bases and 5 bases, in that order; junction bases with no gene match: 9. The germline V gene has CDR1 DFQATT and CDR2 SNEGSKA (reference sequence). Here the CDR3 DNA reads TGCAGTGCTAGAGATTTTTCGGGACTAGCCCTAGATACGCAGTATTTT. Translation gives CSARDFSGLALDTQYF.

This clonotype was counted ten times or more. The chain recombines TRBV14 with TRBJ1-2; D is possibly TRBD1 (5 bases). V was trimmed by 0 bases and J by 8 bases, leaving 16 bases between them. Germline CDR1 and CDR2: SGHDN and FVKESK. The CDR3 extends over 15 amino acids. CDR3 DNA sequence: TGTGCCAGCAGCCAAGAGCGGTACGGGGGAAGCGGCTACACCTTC. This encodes CASSQERYGGSGYTF.

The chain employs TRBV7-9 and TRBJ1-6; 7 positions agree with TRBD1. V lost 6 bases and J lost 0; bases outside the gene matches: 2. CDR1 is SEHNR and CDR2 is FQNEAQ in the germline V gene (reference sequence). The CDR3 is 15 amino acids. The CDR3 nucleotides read TGTGCCAGCAGGCGGGACAGCTCCTATAATTCACCCCTCCACTTT. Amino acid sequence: CASRRDSSYNSPLHF.

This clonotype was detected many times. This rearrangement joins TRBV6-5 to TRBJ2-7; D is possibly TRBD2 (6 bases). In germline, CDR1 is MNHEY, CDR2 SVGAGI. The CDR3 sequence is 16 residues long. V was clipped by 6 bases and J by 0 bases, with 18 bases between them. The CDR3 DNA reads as TGTGCCAGCAGGCCACTGCGGGCGGGGAGCTCCTACGAGCAGTACTTC. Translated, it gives CASRPLRAGSSYEQYF.

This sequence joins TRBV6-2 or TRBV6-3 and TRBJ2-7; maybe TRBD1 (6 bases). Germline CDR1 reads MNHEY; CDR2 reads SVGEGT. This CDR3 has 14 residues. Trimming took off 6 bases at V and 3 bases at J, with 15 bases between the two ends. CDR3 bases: TGTGCCAGCAGCCATCCGACAGGCGGCTACGAGCAGTACGTC. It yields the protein CASSHPTGGYEQYV.

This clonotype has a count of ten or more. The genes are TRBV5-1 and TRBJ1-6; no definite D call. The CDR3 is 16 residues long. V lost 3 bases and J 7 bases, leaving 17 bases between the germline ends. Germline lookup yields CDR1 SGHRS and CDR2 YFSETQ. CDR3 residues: CASSSQPDQPNSPLHF. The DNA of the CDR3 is TGCGCCAGCAGCTCACAGCCAGACCAGCCCAATTCACCCCTCCACTTT.

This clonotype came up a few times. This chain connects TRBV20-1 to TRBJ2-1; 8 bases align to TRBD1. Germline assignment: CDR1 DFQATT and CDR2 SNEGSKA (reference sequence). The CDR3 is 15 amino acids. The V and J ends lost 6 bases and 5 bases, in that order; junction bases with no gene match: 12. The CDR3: CSAEKRTGSHNEQFF. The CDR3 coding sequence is TGCAGTGCCGAGAAAAGGACAGGGTCCCACAATGAGCAGTTCTTC.

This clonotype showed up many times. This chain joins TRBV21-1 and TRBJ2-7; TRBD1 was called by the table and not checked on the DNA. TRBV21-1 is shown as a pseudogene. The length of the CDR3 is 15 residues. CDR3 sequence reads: CASSAGGRRDYEQYV. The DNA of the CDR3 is TGTGCCAGCAGCGCTGGGGGACGGAGAGACTACGAGCAGTACGTC.

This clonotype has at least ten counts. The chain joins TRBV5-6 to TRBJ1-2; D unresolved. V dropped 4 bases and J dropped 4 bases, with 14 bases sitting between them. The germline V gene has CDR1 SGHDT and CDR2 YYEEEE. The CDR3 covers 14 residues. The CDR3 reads CASSQWVSIYGYTF. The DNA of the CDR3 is TGTGCCAGCAGCCAGTGGGTGTCGATCTATGGCTACACCTTC. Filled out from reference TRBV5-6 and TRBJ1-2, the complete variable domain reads DAGVTQSPTHLIKTRGQQVTLRCSPKSGHDTVSWYQQALGQGPQFIFQYYEEEERQRGNFPDRFSGHQFPNYSSELNVNALLLGDSALYLCASSQWVSIYGYTFGSGTRLTVV.

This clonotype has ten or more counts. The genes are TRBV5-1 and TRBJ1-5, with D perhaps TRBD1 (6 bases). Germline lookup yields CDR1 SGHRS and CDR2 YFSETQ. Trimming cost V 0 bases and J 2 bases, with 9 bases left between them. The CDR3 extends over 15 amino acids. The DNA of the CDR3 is TGCGCCAGCAGCTTGGCGGGGGGCCGCAATCAGCCCCAGCATTTT. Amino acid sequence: CASSLAGGRNQPQHF.